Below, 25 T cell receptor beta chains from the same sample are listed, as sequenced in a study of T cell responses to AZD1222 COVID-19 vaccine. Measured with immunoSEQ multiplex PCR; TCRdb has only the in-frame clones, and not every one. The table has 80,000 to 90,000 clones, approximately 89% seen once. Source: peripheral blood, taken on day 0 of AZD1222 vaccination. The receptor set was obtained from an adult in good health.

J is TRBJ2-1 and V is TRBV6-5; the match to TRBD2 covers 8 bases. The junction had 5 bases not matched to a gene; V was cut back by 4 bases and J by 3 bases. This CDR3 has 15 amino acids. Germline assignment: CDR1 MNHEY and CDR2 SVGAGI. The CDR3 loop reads CASSSSLADYNEQFF. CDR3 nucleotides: TGTGCCAGCAGTTCTTCACTAGCGGACTACAATGAGCAGTTCTTC.

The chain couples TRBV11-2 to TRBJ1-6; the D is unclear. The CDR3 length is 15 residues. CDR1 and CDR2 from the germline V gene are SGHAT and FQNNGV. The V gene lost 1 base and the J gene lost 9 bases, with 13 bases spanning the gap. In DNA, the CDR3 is TGTGCCAGCAGCTTAGGTTCCAGCAACGTTTCACCCCTCCACTTT. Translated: CASSLGSSNVSPLHF.

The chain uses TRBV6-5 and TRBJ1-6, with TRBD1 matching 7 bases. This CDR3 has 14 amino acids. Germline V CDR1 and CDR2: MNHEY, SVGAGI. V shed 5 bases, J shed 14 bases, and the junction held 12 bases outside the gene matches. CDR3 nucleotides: TGTGCCAGCAGTAACCGGGACAGACTCAGCGCCCTCCACTTT. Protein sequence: CASSNRDRLSALHF.

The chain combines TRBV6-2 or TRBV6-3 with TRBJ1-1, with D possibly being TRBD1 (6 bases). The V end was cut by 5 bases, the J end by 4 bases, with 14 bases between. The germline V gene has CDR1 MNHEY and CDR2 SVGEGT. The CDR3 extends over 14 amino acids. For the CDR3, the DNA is TGTGCCAGCAGTCACAACAGGGCTTCCACTGAAGCTTTCTTT. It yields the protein CASSHNRASTEAFF.

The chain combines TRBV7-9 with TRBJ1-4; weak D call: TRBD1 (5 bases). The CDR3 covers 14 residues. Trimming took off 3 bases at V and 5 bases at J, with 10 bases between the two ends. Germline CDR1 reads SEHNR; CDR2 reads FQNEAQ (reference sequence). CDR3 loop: CASSLAGSNEKLFF. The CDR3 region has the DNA TGTGCCAGCAGCTTGGCAGGGTCGAATGAAAAACTGTTTTTT.

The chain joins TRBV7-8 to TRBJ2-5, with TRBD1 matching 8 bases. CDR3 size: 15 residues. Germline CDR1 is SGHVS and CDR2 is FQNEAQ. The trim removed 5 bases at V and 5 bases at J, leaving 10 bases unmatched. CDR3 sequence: CASSPHGQGGETQYF. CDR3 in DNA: TGTGCCAGCAGCCCACATGGACAGGGTGGGGAGACCCAGTACTTC. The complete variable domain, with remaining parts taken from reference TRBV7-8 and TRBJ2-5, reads GAGVSQSPRYKVAKRGQDVALRCDPISGHVSLFWYQQALGQGPEFLTYFQNEAQLDKSGLPSDRFFAERPEGSVSTLKIQRTQQEDSAVYLCASSPHGQGGETQYFGPGTRLLVL.

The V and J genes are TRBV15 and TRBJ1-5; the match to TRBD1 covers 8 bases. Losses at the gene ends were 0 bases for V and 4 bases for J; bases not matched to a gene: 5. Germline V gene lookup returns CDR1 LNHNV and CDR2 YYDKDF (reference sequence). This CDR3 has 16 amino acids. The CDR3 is CATSREGQGANQPQHF. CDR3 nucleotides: TGTGCCACCAGCAGAGAAGGACAGGGAGCAAATCAGCCCCAGCATTTT.

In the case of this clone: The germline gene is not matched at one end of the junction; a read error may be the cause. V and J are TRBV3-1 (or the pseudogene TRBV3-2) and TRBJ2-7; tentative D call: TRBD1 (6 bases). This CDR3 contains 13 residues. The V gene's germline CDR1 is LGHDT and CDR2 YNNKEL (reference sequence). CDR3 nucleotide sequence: TGTGCCAGCAGCCAAAGAGACCCGGGACAAACAATCTTC. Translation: CASSQRDPGQTIF.

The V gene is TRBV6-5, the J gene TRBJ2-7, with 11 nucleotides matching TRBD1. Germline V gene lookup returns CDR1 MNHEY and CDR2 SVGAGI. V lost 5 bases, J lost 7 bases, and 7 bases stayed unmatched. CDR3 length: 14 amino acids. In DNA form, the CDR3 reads TGTGCCAGCAGTCTCCCAGGGACAGGGGGAGAGCAGTACTTC. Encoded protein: CASSLPGTGGEQYF.

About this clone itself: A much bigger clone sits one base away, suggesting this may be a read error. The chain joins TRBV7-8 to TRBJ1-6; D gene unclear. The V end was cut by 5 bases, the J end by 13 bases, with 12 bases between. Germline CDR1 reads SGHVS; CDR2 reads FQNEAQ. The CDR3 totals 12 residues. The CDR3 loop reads CASSRSSSPLHF. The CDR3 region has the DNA TGTGCCAGCAGCCGCTCCAGTTCGCCCCTCCACTTT.

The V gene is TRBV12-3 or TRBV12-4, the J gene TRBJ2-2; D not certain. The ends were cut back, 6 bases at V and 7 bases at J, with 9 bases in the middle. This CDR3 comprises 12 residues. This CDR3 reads CASSPLGGELFF. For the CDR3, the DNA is TGTGCCAGCAGCCCTCTTGGCGGGGAGCTGTTTTTT.

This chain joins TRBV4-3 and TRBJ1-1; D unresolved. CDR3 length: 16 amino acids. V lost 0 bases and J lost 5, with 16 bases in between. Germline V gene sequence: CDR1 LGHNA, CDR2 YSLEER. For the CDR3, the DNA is TGCGCCAGCAGCCAAGATCTTGCCCTTGGTAAAACTGAAGCTTTCTTT. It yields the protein CASSQDLALGKTEAFF.

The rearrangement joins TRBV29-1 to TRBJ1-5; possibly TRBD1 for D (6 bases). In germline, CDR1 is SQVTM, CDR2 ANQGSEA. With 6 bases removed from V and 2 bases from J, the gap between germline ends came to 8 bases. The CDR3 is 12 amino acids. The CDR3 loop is CSVRTGNQPQHF. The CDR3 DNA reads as TGCAGCGTACGGACAGGCAATCAGCCCCAGCATTTT.

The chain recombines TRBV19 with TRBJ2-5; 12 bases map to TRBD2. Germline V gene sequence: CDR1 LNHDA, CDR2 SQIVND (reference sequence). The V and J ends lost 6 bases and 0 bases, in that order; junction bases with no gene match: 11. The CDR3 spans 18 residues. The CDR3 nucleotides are TGTGCCAGTAGCGAGAGGACTAGCGGGGCCAAATACCAAGAGACCCAGTACTTC. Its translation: CASSERTSGAKYQETQYF.

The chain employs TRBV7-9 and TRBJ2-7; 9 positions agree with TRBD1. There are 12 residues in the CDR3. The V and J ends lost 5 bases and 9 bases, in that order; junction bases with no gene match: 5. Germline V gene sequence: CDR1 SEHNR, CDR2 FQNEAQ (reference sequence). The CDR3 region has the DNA TGTGCCAGCAGCCCCGACAGGGGGGCGCAGTACTTC. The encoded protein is CASSPDRGAQYF.

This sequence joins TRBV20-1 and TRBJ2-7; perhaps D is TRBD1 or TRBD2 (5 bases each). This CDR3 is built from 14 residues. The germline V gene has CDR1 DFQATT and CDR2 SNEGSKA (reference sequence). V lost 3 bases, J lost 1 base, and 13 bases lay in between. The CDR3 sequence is CSASPGTVSYEQYF. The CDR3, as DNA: TGCAGTGCTAGTCCCGGGACGGTATCCTACGAGCAGTACTTC.

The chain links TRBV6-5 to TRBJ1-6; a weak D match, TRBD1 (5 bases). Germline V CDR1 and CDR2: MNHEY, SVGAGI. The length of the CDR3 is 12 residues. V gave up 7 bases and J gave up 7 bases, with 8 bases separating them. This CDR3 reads CASTGWNSPLHF. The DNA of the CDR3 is TGTGCCAGCACAGGGTGGAATTCACCCCTCCACTTT.

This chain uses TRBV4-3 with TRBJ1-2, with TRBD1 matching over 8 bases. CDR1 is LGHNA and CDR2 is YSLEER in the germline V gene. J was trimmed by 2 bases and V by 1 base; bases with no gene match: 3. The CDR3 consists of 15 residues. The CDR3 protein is CASSQGDRKNYGYTF. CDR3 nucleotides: TGCGCCAGCAGCCAAGGGGACAGGAAGAACTATGGCTACACCTTC.

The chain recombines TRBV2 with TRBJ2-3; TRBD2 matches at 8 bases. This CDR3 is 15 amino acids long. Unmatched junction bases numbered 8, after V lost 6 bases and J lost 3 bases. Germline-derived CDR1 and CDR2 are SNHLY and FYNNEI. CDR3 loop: CASRTSGSKTDTQYF. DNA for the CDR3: TGTGCCAGCAGAACCAGCGGGAGTAAAACAGATACGCAGTATTTT.

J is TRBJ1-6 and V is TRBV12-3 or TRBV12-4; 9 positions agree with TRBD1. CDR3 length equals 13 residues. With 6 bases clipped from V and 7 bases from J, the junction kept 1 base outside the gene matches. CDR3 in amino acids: CASRTGGNSPLHF. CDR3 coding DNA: TGTGCCAGCAGGACAGGGGGGAATTCACCCCTCCACTTT.

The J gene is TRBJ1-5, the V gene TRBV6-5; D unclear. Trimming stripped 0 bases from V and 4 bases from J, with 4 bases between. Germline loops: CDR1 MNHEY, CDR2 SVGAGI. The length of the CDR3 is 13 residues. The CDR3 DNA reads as TGTGCCAGCAGTTACTCCAGGAATCAGCCCCAGCATTTT. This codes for CASSYSRNQPQHF.

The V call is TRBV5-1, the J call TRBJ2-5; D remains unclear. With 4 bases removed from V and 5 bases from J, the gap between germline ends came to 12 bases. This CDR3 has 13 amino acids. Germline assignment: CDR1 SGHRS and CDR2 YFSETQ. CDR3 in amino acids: CASSRWGVETQYF. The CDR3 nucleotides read TGCGCCAGCAGCCGATGGGGTGTGGAGACCCAGTACTTC.

CDR3 in DNA: TGTGCCAGCAGCTCTTTAATCAGCACAGATACGCAGTATTTT. It is translated as CASSSLISTDTQYF. The chain carries TRBV7-9 and TRBJ2-3; D gene uncertain. The CDR3 consists of 14 residues. Deletions cut 4 bases from V and 0 bases from J, with 8 bases between. Germline assignment: CDR1 SEHNR and CDR2 FQNEAQ (reference sequence).

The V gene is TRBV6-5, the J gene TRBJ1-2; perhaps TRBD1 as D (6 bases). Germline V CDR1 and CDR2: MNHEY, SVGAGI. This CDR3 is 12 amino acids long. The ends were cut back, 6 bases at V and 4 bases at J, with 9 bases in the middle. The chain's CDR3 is CASRQGFYGYTF. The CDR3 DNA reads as TGTGCCAGCAGACAGGGTTTCTATGGCTACACCTTC.

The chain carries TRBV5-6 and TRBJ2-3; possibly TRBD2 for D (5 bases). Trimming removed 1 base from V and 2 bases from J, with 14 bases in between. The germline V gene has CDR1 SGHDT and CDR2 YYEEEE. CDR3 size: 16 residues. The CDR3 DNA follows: TGTGCCAGCAGCTTGTTGTCTGGACTCGTCACAGATACGCAGTATTTT. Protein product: CASSLLSGLVTDTQYF. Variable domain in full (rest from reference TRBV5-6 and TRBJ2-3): DAGVTQSPTHLIKTRGQQVTLRCSPKSGHDTVSWYQQALGQGPQFIFQYYEEEERQRGNFPDRFSGHQFPNYSSELNVNALLLGDSALYLCASSLLSGLVTDTQYFGPGTRLTVL.